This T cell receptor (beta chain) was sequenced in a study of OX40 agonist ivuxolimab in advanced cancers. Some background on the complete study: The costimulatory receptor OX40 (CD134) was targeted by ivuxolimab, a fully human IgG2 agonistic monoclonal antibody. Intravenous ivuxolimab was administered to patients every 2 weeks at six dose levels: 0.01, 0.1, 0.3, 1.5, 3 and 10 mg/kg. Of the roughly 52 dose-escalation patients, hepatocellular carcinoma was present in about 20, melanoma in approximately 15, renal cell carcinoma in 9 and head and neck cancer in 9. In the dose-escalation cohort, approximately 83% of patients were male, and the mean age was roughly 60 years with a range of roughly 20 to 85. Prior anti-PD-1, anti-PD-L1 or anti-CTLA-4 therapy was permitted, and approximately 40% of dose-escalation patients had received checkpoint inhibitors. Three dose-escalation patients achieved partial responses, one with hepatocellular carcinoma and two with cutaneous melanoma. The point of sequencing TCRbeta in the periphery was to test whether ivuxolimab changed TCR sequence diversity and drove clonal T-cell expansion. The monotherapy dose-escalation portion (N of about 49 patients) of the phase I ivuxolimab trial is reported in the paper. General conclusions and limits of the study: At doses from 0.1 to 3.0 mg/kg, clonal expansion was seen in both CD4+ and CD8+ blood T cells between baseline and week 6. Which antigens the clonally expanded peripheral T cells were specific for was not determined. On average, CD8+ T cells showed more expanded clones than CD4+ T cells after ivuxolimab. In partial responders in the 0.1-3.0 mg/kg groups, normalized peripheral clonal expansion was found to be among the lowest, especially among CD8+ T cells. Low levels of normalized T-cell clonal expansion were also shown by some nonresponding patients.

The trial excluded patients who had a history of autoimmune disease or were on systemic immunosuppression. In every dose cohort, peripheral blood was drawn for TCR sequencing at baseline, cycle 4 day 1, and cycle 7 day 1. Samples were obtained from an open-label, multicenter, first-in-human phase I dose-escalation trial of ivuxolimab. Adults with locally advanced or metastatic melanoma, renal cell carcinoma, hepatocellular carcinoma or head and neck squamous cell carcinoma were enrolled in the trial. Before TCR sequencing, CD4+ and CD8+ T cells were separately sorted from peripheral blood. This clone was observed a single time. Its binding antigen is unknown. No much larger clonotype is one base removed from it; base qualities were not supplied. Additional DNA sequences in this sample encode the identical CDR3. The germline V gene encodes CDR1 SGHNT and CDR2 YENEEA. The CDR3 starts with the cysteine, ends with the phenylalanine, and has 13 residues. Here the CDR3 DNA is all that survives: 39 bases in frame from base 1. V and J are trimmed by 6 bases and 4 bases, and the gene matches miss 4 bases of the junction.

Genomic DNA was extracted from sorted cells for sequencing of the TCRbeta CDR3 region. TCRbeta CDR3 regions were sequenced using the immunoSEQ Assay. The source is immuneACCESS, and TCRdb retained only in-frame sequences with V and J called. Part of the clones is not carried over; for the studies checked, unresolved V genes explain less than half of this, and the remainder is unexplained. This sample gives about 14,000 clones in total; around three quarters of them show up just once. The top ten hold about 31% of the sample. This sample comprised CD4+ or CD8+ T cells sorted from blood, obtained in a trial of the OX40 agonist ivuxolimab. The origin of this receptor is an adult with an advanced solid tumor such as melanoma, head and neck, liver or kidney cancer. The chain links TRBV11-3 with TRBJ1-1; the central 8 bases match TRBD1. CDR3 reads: CASSRTGGTEAFF. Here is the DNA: TGTGCCAGCAGTCGTACAGGGGGCACTGAAGCTTTCTTT.